This T cell receptor beta chain is drawn from a study of T cell clonality in common variable immunodeficiency. General study results and limits: CVID subjects shared fewer TCRbeta clones than healthy controls did. Common variable immunodeficiency TCR beta sequences reportedly had fewer deletions and N-nucleotide insertions.

The protocol was immunoSEQ multiplex PCR, while the TCRdb copy is restricted to in-frame clones and leaves out a portion. The repertoire yields fewer than 40,000 clones, none seen only once; the top ten contain approximately 7%. This clone is medium-sized (0.01 to 0.1%). The antigen is undetermined. Read sequence stops 3 residues before the CDR3 end, and the germline J gene provides the missing end. Blood came from CVID subjects not ill and not taking immunomodulatory or immunosuppressive medication. V shed 7 bases and J 5 bases; nucleotides not matched to a gene: 4. The CDR3 has 12 residues. Germline CDR1 SGDLS, CDR2 YYNGEE.

The sample was peripheral blood mononuclear cells. The sequence was collected from a human donor with common variable immunodeficiency. V usage is TRBV9 and J usage is TRBJ2-7; 9 bases map to TRBD1. CDR3 region: CASGGQGNEQYF. The covered CDR3 bases are TGTGCCAGCGGGGGACAGGGCAACGAG.